The present T cell receptor (beta chain) was sequenced within a study of T cells in Graves' hyperthyroidism and ophthalmopathy. Regions amplified from RNA transcripts were the TCR beta CDR3 regions. First-round RT-PCR with HTBI primers amplified the TCR CDR3 region. TCRdb re-called the multiplex PCR reads through MiXCR, storing one row per CDR3 protein. The table has under 550,000 distinct CDR3 sequences, 12% to 15% seen once. This clonotype turned up a few times. Germline loops: CDR1 MDHEN, CDR2 SYDVKM. The V end lost 2 bases, the J end lost 3 bases, and 17 bases lay between the germline ends. This CDR3 is 16 amino acids long. Thyroid ultrasound and orbital computed tomography, with clinical symptoms and serum thyroxine and TRAb, informed diagnoses.

The clonotype originates from a woman younger than 35 with Graves' hyperthyroidism. The V call is TRBV28, the J call TRBJ2-7; possibly TRBD1 or TRBD2 for D (5 bases each). Sequenced sample: blood. The CDR3 nucleotides read TGTGCCAGCAGTTTACTGCCGGGGACGGGGAACTACGAGCAGTACTTC. It encodes CASSLLPGTGNYEQYF.